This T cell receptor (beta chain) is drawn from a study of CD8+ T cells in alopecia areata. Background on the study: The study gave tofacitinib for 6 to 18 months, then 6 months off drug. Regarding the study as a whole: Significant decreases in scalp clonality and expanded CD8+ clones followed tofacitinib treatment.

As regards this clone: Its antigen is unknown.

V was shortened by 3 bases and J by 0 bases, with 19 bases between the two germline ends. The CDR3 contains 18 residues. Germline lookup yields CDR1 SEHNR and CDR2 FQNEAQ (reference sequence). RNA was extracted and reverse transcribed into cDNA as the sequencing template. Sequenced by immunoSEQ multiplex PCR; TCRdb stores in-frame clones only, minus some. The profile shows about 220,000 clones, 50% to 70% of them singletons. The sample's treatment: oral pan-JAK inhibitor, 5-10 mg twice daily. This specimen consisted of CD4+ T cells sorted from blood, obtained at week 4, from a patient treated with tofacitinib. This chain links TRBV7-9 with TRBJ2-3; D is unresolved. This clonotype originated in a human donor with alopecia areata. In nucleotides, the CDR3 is TGTGCCAGCAGCTTTAACGTCCCTTGGGATACTAGCACAGATACGCAGTATTTT. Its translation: CASSFNVPWDTSTDTQYF.